This T cell receptor beta chain was sequenced during a study of shared clonotypes between healthy human individuals. Study-wide context: Three plates each covered CD4 naive and memory; CD8 naive two, CD8 memory one.

Genomic DNA (from each subset) was split evenly across several immunoSEQ plates. The protocol was immunoSEQ multiplex PCR, while the TCRdb copy is restricted to in-frame clones and leaves out a portion. This sample has around 1,900,000 clones; just over 90% occur once, and the top ten carry more than 1.5%. Concerning this clone itself: Additional DNA sequences in this sample encode the identical CDR3.

CD45RO-negative, CCR7-positively selected cells formed the naive CD8 fraction, excluding terminally differentiated effector memory CD45RA+ cells. Donors were healthy HIV-negative adults without recently reported acute infections or vaccinations. V was clipped by 5 bases and J by 4 bases; unmatched bases: 0. CDR3 size: 13 residues. Germline V lookup: CDR1 MNHEY, CDR2 SVGAGI. Input material: naive CD8+ T cells from PBMCs. The rearrangement uses TRBV6-5 and TRBJ2-2; 8 positions match TRBD1. The clonotype originates from a man aged 18 to 29 in good health. Some clones in this sample may be carry-over from other donors' samples. DNA of the CDR3: TGTGCCAGCAGTACAGGGGGCACCGGGGAGCTGTTTTTT. Its translation: CASSTGGTGELFF.